Each of the 23 T cell receptor beta chains below was sequenced from the same sample in a study of Graves' ophthalmopathy and Graves' hyperthyroidism. Beta-chain TCR CDR3 regions were amplified from RNA transcripts. RT-PCR was first run with HTBI primers, then multiplex PCR in a second round. TCRdb re-analysed the multiplex PCR reads in MiXCR, keeping a single row per CDR3 protein. The sample includes about 200,000 distinct CDR3 sequences, approximately 28% of them seen just once. The sequencing input was peripheral blood. Receptor source: a middle-aged man with Graves' ophthalmopathy.

This clonotype was observed many times. The chain carries TRBV27 and TRBJ2-7; 7 nucleotides agree with TRBD1. Germline V CDR1 and CDR2: MNHEY, SMNVEV (reference sequence). V trimming: 9 bases; J trimming: 0 bases; junction bases outside the gene matches: 14. The length of the CDR3 is 16 residues. The CDR3 loop reads CASKKSPGTASYEQYF. CDR3 coding DNA: TGTGCCAGTAAAAAGAGTCCCGGGACAGCCTCCTACGAGCAGTACTTC.

This clonotype was recorded at least ten times. This chain joins TRBV11-2 and TRBJ2-2, with D maybe TRBD1 (6 bases). Trimming cost V 5 bases and J 2 bases, with 15 bases left between them. Germline V gene data show CDR1 as SGHAT and CDR2 as FQNNGV. This CDR3 has 16 residues. This chain's CDR3 is CASSVTGTHNTGELFF. The CDR3 coding sequence is TGTGCCAGCAGCGTAACCGGGACACATAACACCGGGGAGCTGTTTTTT.

This clonotype occurred a few times. V and J are TRBV7-9 and TRBJ1-1, with D possibly being TRBD1 (5 bases). Trimming cost V 4 bases and J 0 bases, with 24 bases left between them. This CDR3 spans 19 amino acids. Germline CDR1 reads SEHNR; CDR2 reads FQNEAQ (reference sequence). The CDR3: CASSSTLGGGRGMNTEAFF. CDR3 bases: TGTGCCAGCAGCTCTACCCTCGGGGGTGGACGTGGCATGAACACTGAAGCTTTCTTT. The entire variable domain, with the rest obtained from reference TRBV7-9 and TRBJ1-1, is as follows: DTGVSQNPRHKITKRGQNVTFRCDPISEHNRLYWYRQTLGQGPEFLTYFQNEAQLEKSRLLSDRFSAERPKGSFSTLEIQRTEQGDSAMYLCASSSTLGGGRGMNTEAFFGQGTRLTVV.

The chain carries TRBV12-3 or TRBV12-4 and TRBJ2-7, with 9 bases that match TRBD2. The CDR3 runs to 15 residues. V was pared by 5 bases and J by 7 bases, with 12 bases of the junction left unmatched. The CDR3 sequence: CASSPSVATSGEQYF. For the CDR3, the DNA is TGTGCCAGCAGTCCCTCGGTCGCAACTAGCGGGGAGCAGTACTTC.

The sample holds many counts of this clonotype. Possible read error: a much larger clone is one base away. V and J are TRBV6-2 or TRBV6-3 and TRBJ2-5, with D uncertain. Germline V lookup: CDR1 MNHEY, CDR2 SVGEGT. This CDR3 is 14 amino acids long. Trimming shortened V by 5 bases and J by 5 bases, and 15 bases separated the two germline ends. Here the CDR3 DNA reads TGTGCCAGCAGTCCACAACGGACCGGGGAGACCCAGTACTTC. Its translation: CASSPQRTGETQYF.

This clonotype was seen ten or more times. V gene TRBV4-1 combines with J gene TRBJ2-3; 8 bases fit TRBD2. The CDR3 is 16 amino acids. Germline trimming cut 1 base from V and 1 base from J; bases unmatched to any gene: 4. From germline, CDR1 is MGHRA and CDR2 YSYEKL. The CDR3 DNA reads TGCGCCAGCAGCCAAGGAGCGGGAGTAGGCACAGATACGCAGTATTTT. Translation gives CASSQGAGVGTDTQYF.

This clonotype was counted at least ten times. V usage is TRBV10-3 and J usage is TRBJ2-7; D unclear. The CDR3 has 11 residues. Per the germline V gene, CDR1 is ENHRY and CDR2 is SYGVKD. Trimming cost V 3 bases and J 0 bases, with 0 bases left between them. CDR3 in DNA: TGTGCCATCAGTGACTCCTACGAGCAGTACTTC. It yields the protein CAISDSYEQYF.

This clonotype was found many times. The chain employs TRBV28 and TRBJ2-5; tentatively, D is TRBD2 (6 bases). Germline lookup yields CDR1 MDHEN and CDR2 SYDVKM. Between the trimmed V and J ends, which lost 5 bases and 9 bases, there was a span of 13 bases. CDR3 length: 12 residues. The CDR3 sequence: CASSPSGRSQYF. CDR3 bases: TGTGCCAGCAGTCCCAGTGGGAGGTCCCAGTACTTC.

This clonotype was seen repeatedly, ten times or more. V is TRBV11-2 and J is TRBJ2-7; D possibly uses TRBD1 or TRBD2 (5 bases each). In germline, CDR1 is SGHAT, CDR2 FQNNGV. The CDR3 has 14 residues. The ends were cut back, 8 bases at V and 1 base at J, with 15 bases in the middle. The CDR3 reads CASQRGRASYEQYF. The CDR3 DNA is TGTGCCAGCCAACGGGGCAGGGCGTCCTACGAGCAGTACTTC. The entire variable domain, with the rest obtained from reference TRBV11-2 and TRBJ2-7, is as follows: EAGVAQSPRYKIIEKRQSVAFWCNPISGHATLYWYQQILGQGPKLLIQFQNNGVVDDSQLPKDRFSAERLKGVDSTLKIQPAKLEDSAVYLCASQRGRASYEQYFGPGTRLTVT.

This chain joins TRBV2 and TRBJ2-7; tentatively, D is TRBD1 or TRBD2 (5 bases each). CDR1 and CDR2 from the germline V gene are SNHLY and FYNNEI. The CDR3 is 14 amino acids. Trimming took off 6 bases at V and 0 bases at J, with 12 bases between the two ends. CDR3 residues: CASRGTGPSYEQYF. CDR3 coding DNA: TGTGCCAGCAGGGGGACGGGTCCCTCCTACGAGCAGTACTTC.

There are many counts of this clonotype. The chain joins TRBV7-2 to TRBJ2-4, with unresolved D. V was clipped by 2 bases and J by 3 bases, with 11 bases between them. The CDR3 sequence is 15 residues long. Germline CDR1 is SGHTA and CDR2 is FQGNSA. CDR3 nucleotides: TGTGCCAGCAGCTTAAATCAAGTAGGCAAAAACATTCAGTACTTC. Translating it yields CASSLNQVGKNIQYF. Together with reference TRBV7-2 and TRBJ2-4, the CDR3 gives the full variable domain: GAGVSQSPSNKVTEKGKDVELRCDPISGHTALYWYRQSLGQGLEFLIYFQGNSAPDKSGLPSDRFSAERTGGSVSTLTIQRTQQEDSAVYLCASSLNQVGKNIQYFGAGTRLSVL.

The chain is built from TRBV20-1 and TRBJ2-7; 8 positions agree with TRBD1. Trimming at V came to 5 bases and at J to 5 bases, leaving 8 bases not matched to a gene. Germline CDR1 and CDR2: DFQATT and SNEGSKA (reference sequence). The CDR3 has 13 amino acids. For the CDR3, the DNA is TGCAGTGCTCGAACAGGGGGGAGGAACGAGCAGTACTTC. Translating gives CSARTGGRNEQYF.

This clonotype was seen just once. V gene TRBV7-2 combines with J gene TRBJ2-7; TRBD2 aligns across 9 bases. This CDR3 has 15 amino acids. V was pared by 5 bases and J by 0 bases, with 5 bases of the junction left unmatched. The germline CDR1 and CDR2 sequences are SGHTA and FQGNSA. CDR3 amino acids: CASSRSGGSSYEQYF. Here the CDR3 DNA reads TGTGCCAGCAGCCGTAGCGGGGGAAGCTCCTACGAGCAGTACTTC.

This clonotype was seen ten or more times. V usage is TRBV9 and J usage is TRBJ2-6, with D unresolved. The CDR3 extends over 16 amino acids. Trimming took 4 bases from V and 0 from J, leaving 11 bases between them. Germline V CDR1 and CDR2: SGDLS, YYNGEE. This CDR3 reads CASSTRRRSGANVLTF. CDR3 in DNA: TGTGCCAGCAGCACGCGACGGCGCTCTGGGGCCAACGTCCTGACTTTC.

This clonotype was recorded many times. The chain combines TRBV4-1 with TRBJ2-2, with D perhaps matching TRBD2 (5 bases). Germline CDR1 MGHRA, CDR2 YSYEKL. The CDR3 consists of 15 residues. V lost 4 bases to trimming and J lost 4 bases, with 13 bases between them. The CDR3, as DNA: TGCGCCAGCAGCCCTCTAGCCCCGGGCACCGGGGAGCTGTTTTTT. Translated: CASSPLAPGTGELFF.

Many counts were recorded for this clonotype. This chain joins TRBV12-3 or TRBV12-4 and TRBJ2-7; the D call may be TRBD1 or TRBD2 (5 bases each). Trimming took off 1 base at V and 4 bases at J, with 23 bases between the two ends. This CDR3 has 18 amino acids. The chain's CDR3 is CASSLEGPSGNPRYEQYF. The CDR3 bases are TGTGCCAGCAGTTTAGAGGGGCCGAGCGGAAACCCCCGATACGAGCAGTACTTC.

The rearrangement joins TRBV6-2 or TRBV6-3 to TRBJ1-5; D perhaps matches TRBD1 (5 bases). Trimming stripped 5 bases from V and 2 bases from J, with 19 bases between. This CDR3 has 17 amino acids. Germline V gene lookup returns CDR1 MNHEY and CDR2 SVGEGT. In nucleotides, the CDR3 is TGTGCCAGCAGTCCCCCGCTATTGGGCAGGGGCAATCAGCCCCAGCATTTT. This translates into CASSPPLLGRGNQPQHF.

The V and J genes are TRBV5-4 and TRBJ1-1, with no clear D. The germline V gene has CDR1 SGHNT and CDR2 YYREEE (reference sequence). Trimming pared 4 bases from V and 3 bases from J, leaving 10 bases between. This CDR3 is built from 13 residues. This CDR3 reads CASSGKEYTEAFF. The CDR3 DNA reads TGTGCCAGCAGCGGTAAGGAGTACACTGAAGCTTTCTTT.

The chain has TRBV12-3 or TRBV12-4 and TRBJ1-2, with a tentative D call TRBD1 (6 bases). The CDR3 is 13 amino acids. V was cut by 3 bases and J by 9 bases, with 14 bases left in between. The CDR3 bases are TGTGCCAGCAGTTTGGCAGGGGAAGGAAGCTACACCTTC. Its protein is CASSLAGEGSYTF.

The chain carries TRBV7-6 and TRBJ1-1, with no clear D. Looked up from germline, CDR1 is SGHVS and CDR2 is FNYEAQ. There are 15 residues in the CDR3. The V end lost 3 bases, the J end lost 2 bases, and 13 bases lay between the germline ends. The CDR3 reads CASSFLETPNTEAFF. In DNA form, the CDR3 reads TGTGCCAGCAGCTTCCTTGAGACACCCAACACTGAAGCTTTCTTT. The complete variable domain, with remaining parts taken from reference TRBV7-6 and TRBJ1-1, reads GAGVSQSPRYKVTKRGQDVALRCDPISGHVSLYWYRQALGQGPEFLTYFNYEAQQDKSGLPNDRFSAERPEGSISTLTIQRTEQRDSAMYRCASSFLETPNTEAFFGQGTRLTVV.

The rearrangement uses TRBV2 and TRBJ2-7, with TRBD1 identical over 10 bases. This CDR3 is built from 15 residues. Germline V gene lookup returns CDR1 SNHLY and CDR2 FYNNEI. The junction had 10 bases not matched to a gene; V was cut back by 8 bases and J by 3 bases. This CDR3 reads CASLRDRGNRYEQYF. The CDR3 DNA follows: TGTGCCAGCCTCCGGGACAGGGGTAACCGCTACGAGCAGTACTTC.

This clonotype was detected many times. The chain carries TRBV4-1 and TRBJ2-6; D remains unclear. CDR1 is MGHRA and CDR2 is YSYEKL in the germline V gene. V dropped 1 base and J dropped 1 base, with 8 bases sitting between them. This CDR3 region has 16 residues. As DNA, the CDR3 is TGCGCCAGCAGCCAAGGCAGGAATTCTGGGGCCAACGTCCTGACTTTC. Its protein product is CASSQGRNSGANVLTF.

This clonotype was counted between two and nine times. A much larger clone sits a single nucleotide away, making a read error possible. The chain couples TRBV20-1 to TRBJ2-7; TRBD2 matches at 13 bases. V was pared by 6 bases and J by 6 bases, with 2 bases of the junction left unmatched. This CDR3 is 12 amino acids long. The germline V gene encodes CDR1 DFQATT and CDR2 SNEGSKA (reference sequence). DNA of the CDR3: TGCAGTGCAAGGACTAGCGGGAGCGAGCAGTACTTC. Its translation: CSARTSGSEQYF.